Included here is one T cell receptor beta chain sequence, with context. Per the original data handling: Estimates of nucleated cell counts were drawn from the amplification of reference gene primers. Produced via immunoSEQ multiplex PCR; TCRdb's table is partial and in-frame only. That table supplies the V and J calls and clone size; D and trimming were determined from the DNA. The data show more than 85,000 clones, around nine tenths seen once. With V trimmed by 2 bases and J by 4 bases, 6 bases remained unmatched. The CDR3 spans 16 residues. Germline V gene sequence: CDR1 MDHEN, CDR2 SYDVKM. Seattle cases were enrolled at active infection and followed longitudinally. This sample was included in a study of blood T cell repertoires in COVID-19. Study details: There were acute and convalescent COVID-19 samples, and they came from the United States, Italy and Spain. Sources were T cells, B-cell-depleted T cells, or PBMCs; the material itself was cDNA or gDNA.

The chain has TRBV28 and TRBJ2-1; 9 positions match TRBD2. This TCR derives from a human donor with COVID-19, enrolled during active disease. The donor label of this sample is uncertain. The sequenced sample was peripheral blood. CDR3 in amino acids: CASSLPLAGLYNEQFF. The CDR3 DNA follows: TGTGCCAGCAGTTTACCCCTAGCGGGACTATACAATGAGCAGTTCTTC.